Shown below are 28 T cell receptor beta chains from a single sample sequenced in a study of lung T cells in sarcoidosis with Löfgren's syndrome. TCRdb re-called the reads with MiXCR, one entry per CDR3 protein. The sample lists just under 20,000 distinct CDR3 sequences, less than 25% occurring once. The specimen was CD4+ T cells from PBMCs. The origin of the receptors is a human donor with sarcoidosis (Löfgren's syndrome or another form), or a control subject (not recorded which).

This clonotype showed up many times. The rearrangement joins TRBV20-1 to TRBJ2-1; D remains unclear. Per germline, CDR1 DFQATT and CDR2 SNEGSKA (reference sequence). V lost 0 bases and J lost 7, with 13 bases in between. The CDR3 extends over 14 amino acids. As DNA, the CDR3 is TGCAGTGCTAGAGAACGTTCTACTGGGAATGAGCAGTTCTTC. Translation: CSARERSTGNEQFF.

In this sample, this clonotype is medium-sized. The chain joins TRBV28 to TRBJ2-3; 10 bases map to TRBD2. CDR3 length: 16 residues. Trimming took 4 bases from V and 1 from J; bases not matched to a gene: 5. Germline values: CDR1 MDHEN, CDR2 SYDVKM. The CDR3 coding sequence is TGTGCCAGCAGTTCAACCGGGACTAGCGGCACAGATACGCAGTATTTT. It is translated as CASSSTGTSGTDTQYF.

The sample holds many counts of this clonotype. The CDR3 reads CASSQEAKEADTQYF. Written as DNA, the CDR3 is TGTGCCAGCAGCCAAGAGGCCAAAGAGGCAGATACGCAGTATTTT. This chain uses TRBV4-2 with TRBJ2-3; unclear D gene. V shed 0 bases and J shed 4 bases, with 11 bases lying between them. This CDR3 contains 15 residues. From germline, CDR1 is LGHNA and CDR2 YNFKEQ.

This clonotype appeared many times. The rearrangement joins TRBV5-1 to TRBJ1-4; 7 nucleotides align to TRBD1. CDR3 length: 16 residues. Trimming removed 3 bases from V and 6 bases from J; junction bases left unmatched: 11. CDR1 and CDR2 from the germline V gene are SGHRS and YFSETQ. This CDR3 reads CASSSSSSRGYEKLFF. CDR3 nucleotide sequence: TGCGCCAGCAGCTCGTCGTCGTCCAGGGGGTATGAAAAACTGTTTTTT. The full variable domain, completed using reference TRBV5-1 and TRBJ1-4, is KAGVTQTPRYLIKTRGQQVTLSCSPISGHRSVSWYQQTPGQGLQFLFEYFSETQRNKGNFPGRFSGRQFSNSRSEMNVSTLELGDSALYLCASSSSSSRGYEKLFFGSGTQLSVL.

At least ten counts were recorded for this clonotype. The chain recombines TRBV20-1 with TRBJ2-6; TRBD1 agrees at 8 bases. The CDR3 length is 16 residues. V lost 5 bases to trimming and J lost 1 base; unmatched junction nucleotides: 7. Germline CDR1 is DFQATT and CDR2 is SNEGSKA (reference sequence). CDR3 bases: TGCAGTGCTCCGTCCGGACAGGGATCTGGGGCCAACGTCCTGACTTTC. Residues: CSAPSGQGSGANVLTF.

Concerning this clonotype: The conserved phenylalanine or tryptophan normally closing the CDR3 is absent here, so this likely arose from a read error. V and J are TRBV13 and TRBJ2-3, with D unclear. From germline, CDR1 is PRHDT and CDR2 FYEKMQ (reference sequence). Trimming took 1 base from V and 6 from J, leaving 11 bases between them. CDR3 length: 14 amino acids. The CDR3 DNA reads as TGTGCCAGCAGCTTAGAGACGGGCCGGGATACGCAGTATTCT. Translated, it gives CASSLETGRDTQYS.

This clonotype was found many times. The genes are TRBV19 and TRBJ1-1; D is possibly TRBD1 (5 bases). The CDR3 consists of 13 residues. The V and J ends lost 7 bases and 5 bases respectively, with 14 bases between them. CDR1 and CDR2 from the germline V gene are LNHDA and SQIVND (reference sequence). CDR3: CASIGFRGTEAFF. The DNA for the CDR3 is TGTGCCAGTATAGGATTTAGGGGTACTGAAGCTTTCTTT.

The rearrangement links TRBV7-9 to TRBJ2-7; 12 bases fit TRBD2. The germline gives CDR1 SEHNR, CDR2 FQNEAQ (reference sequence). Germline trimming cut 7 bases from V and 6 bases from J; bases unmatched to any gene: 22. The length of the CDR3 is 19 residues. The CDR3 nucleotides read TGTGCCAGCAACATAGCGTCAGGAACTAGCGGGAGGACCCTGCGCGAGCAGTACTTC. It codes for CASNIASGTSGRTLREQYF. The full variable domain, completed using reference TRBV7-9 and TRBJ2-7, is DTGVSQNPRHKITKRGQNVTFRCDPISEHNRLYWYRQTLGQGPEFLTYFQNEAQLEKSRLLSDRFSAERPKGSFSTLEIQRTEQGDSAMYLCASNIASGTSGRTLREQYFGPGTRLTVT.

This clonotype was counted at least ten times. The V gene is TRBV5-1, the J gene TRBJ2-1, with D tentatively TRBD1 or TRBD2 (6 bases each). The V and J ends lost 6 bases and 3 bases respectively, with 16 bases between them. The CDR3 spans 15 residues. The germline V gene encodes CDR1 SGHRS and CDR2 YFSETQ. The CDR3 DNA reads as TGCGCCAGCAAAAGGTCTAGGGGGGACTACAATGAGCAGTTCTTC. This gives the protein CASKRSRGDYNEQFF. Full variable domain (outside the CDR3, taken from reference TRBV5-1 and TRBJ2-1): KAGVTQTPRYLIKTRGQQVTLSCSPISGHRSVSWYQQTPGQGLQFLFEYFSETQRNKGNFPGRFSGRQFSNSRSEMNVSTLELGDSALYLCASKRSRGDYNEQFFGPGTRLTVL.

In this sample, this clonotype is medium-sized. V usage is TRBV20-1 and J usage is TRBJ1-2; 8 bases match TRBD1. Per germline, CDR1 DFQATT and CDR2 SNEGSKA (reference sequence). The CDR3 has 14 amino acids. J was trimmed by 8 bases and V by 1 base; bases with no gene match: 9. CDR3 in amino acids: CSARALGQDDGYTF. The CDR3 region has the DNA TGCAGTGCTAGAGCCCTGGGACAGGACGACGGCTACACCTTC.

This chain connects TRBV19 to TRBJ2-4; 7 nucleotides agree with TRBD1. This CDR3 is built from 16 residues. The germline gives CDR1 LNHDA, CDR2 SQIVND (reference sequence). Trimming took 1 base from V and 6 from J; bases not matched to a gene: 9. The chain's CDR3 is CASSIVPGTVGNIQYF. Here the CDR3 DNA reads TGTGCCAGTAGTATAGTTCCCGGGACAGTTGGAAACATTCAGTACTTC.

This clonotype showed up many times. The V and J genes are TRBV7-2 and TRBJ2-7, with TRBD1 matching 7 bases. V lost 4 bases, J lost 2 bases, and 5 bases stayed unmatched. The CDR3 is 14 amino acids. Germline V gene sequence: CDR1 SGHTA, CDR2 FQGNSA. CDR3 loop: CASSSPGTAYEQYF. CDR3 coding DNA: TGTGCCAGCAGCTCACCCGGGACAGCCTACGAGCAGTACTTC.

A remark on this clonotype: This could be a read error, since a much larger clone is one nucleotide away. The CDR3: CASSLGERAGQADTQYF. DNA of the CDR3: TGTGCCAGCAGTTTGGGGGAACGGGCAGGGCAAGCAGATACGCAGTATTTT. V usage is TRBV12-3 or TRBV12-4 and J usage is TRBJ2-3; either TRBD1 or TRBD2 may fit D (5 bases each). This CDR3 region has 17 residues. Trimming pared 3 bases from V and 4 bases from J, leaving 20 bases between.

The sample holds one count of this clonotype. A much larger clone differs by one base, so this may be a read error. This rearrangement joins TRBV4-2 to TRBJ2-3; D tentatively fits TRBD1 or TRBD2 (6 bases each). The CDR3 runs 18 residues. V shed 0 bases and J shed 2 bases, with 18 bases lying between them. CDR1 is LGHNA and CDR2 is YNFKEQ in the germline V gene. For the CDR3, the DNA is TGTGCCAGCAGCCAAGAGGGGGCCGGGGGACGATACACAGATACGCAGTATTTT. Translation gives CASSQEGAGGRYTDTQYF.

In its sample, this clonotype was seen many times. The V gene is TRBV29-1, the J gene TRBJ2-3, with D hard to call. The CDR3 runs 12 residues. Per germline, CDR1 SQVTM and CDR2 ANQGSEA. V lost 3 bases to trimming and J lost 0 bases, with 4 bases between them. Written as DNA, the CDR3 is TGCAGCGTTGACACCAGCACAGATACGCAGTATTTT. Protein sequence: CSVDTSTDTQYF.

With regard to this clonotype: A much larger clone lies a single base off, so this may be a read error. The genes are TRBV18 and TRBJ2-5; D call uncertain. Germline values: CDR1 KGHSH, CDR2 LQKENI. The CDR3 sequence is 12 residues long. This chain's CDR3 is CTSSPGEETQYF. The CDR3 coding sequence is TGTACCAGCTCACCAGGAGAGGAGACCCAGTACTTC.

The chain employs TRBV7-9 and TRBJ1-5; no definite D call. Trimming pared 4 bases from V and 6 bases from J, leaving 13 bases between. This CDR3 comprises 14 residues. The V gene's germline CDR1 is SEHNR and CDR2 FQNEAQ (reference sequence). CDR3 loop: CASSSLTVSQPQHF. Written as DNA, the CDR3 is TGTGCCAGCAGCTCCCTTACAGTATCTCAGCCCCAGCATTTT. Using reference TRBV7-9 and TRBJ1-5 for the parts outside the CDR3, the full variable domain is DTGVSQNPRHKITKRGQNVTFRCDPISEHNRLYWYRQTLGQGPEFLTYFQNEAQLEKSRLLSDRFSAERPKGSFSTLEIQRTEQGDSAMYLCASSSLTVSQPQHFGDGTRLSIL.

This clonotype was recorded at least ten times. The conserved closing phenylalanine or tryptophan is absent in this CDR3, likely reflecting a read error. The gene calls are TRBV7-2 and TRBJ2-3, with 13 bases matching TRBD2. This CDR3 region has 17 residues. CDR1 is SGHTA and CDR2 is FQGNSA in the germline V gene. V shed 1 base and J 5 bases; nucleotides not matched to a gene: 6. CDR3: CASSLGGLAGAKDTQYL. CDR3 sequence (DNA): TGTGCCAGCAGCTTAGGCGGACTAGCGGGGGCGAAAGATACGCAGTATCTT.

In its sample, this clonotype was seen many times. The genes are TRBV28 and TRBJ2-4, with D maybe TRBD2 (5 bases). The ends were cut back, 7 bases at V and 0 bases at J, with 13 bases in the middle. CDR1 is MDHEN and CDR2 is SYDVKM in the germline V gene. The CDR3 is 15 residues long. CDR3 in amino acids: CASNDPGLAKNIQYF. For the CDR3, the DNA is TGTGCCAGCAACGACCCCGGACTAGCCAAAAACATTCAGTACTTC.

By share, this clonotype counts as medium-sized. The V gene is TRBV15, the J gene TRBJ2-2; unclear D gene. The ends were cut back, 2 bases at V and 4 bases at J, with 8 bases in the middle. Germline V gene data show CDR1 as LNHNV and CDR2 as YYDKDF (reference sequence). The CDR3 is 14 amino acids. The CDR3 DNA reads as TGTGCCACCAGCAGACAATCAGCCACCGGGGAGCTGTTTTTT. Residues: CATSRQSATGELFF.

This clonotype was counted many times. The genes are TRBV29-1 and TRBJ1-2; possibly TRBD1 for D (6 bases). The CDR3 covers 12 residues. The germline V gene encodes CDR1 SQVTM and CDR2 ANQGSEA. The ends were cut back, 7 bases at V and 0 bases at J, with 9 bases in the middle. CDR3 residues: CSGWTANYGYTF. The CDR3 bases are TGCAGCGGCTGGACAGCTAACTATGGCTACACCTTC.

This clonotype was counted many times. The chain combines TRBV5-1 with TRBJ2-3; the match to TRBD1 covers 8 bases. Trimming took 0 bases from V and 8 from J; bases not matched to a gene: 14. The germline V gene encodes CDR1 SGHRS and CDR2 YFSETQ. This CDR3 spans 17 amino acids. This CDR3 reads CASSLELGQGVGSTQYF. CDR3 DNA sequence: TGCGCCAGCAGCTTGGAGCTCGGACAGGGAGTTGGTAGTACGCAGTATTTT.

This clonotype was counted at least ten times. The CDR3 coding sequence is TGTGCCAGCAGCTTAGACGGAAGGTACGAGCAGTACTTC. Translation: CASSLDGRYEQYF. The V gene is TRBV11-3, the J gene TRBJ2-7; D unclear. The CDR3 consists of 13 residues. CDR1 and CDR2 from the germline V gene are SGHNT and YENEEA. With 0 bases removed from V and 4 bases from J, the gap between germline ends came to 7 bases.

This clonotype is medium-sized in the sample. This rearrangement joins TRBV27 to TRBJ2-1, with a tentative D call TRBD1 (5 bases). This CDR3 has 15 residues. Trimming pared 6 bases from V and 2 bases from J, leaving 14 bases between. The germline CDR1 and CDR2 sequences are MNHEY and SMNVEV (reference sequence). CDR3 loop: CASSVQGIPYNEQFF. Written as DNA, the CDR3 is TGTGCCAGCAGCGTTCAGGGAATACCCTACAATGAGCAGTTCTTC.

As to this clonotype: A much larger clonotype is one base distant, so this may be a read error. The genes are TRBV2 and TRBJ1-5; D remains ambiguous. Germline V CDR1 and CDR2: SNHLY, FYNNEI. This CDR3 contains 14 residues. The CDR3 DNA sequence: TGTACCAGCAGTGAAGCTGGTAGCAATCAGCCCCAGCATTTT. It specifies CTSSEAGSNQPQHF. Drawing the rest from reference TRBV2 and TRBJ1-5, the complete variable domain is EPEVTQTPSHQVTQMGQEVILRCVPISNHLYFYWYRQILGQKVEFLVSFYNNEISEKSEIFDDQFSVERPDGSNFTLKIRSTKLEDSAMYFCTSSEAGSNQPQHFGDGTRLSIL.

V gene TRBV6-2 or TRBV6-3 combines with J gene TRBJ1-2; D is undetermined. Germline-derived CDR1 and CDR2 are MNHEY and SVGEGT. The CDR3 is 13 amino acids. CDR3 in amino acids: CSGSSDPNYGYTF. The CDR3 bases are TGTTCCGGCAGTTCCGACCCTAACTATGGCTACACCTTC.

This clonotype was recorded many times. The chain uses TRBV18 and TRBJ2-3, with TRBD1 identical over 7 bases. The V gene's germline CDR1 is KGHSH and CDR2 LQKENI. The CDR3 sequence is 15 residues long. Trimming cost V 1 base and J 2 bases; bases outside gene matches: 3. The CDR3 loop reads CASSPLGQPTDTQYF. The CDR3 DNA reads TGTGCCAGCTCACCACTGGGACAGCCCACAGATACGCAGTATTTT.

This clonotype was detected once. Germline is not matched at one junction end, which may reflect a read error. Written as DNA, the CDR3 is TGTGCCAGCGGCTTTCTCGATAGGCCCACTGAAGCTTTCTTT. This gives the protein CASGFLDRPTEAFF. This rearrangement joins TRBV7-9 to TRBJ1-1, with D uncertain. The length of the CDR3 is 14 residues. Per germline, CDR1 SEHNR and CDR2 FQNEAQ (reference sequence).